Below, 27 T cell receptor beta chains from the same sample are listed, as sequenced in a study of patients and donors after allogeneic stem cell transplantation. One entry per CDR3 protein results from TCRdb running MiXCR on the RT-PCR reads. The table has 150,000 to 200,000 distinct CDR3 sequences, 41% seen once. Material: blood, either unsorted or a sorted T cell fraction (not recorded which). The source is a human donor who was either an allogeneic HSCT recipient or a stem cell or donor lymphocyte infusion donor (not recorded which). It is not recorded whose cells these are; they may come from a transplant donor.

The genes are TRBV29-1 and TRBJ2-1; D is perhaps TRBD2 (6 bases). CDR1 and CDR2 from the germline V gene are SQVTM and ANQGSEA. This CDR3 spans 12 amino acids. With 3 bases removed from V and 8 bases from J, the gap between germline ends came to 11 bases. CDR3 bases: TGCAGCGTTGAGTTACTAGCATATGAGCAGTTCTTC. Translated, it gives CSVELLAYEQFF.

The chain has TRBV12-3 or TRBV12-4 and TRBJ1-1; D perhaps matches TRBD1 (5 bases). CDR3 size: 15 residues. Trimming removed 7 bases from V and 2 bases from J, with 17 bases in between. This chain's CDR3 is CASNLEGLLNTEAFF. The CDR3 coding sequence is TGTGCCAGCAACCTGGAGGGGCTCCTTAACACTGAAGCTTTCTTT.

The J gene is TRBJ2-3, the V gene TRBV12-3 or TRBV12-4, with TRBD2 matching 8 bases. The CDR3 extends over 14 amino acids. J was trimmed by 2 bases and V by 6 bases; bases with no gene match: 4. CDR3: CASRPSGPTDTQYF. DNA for the CDR3: TGTGCCAGCAGACCTAGCGGGCCCACAGATACGCAGTATTTT.

V gene TRBV10-3 combines with J gene TRBJ2-5; a possible D gene is TRBD1 (6 bases). The V end lost 8 bases, the J end lost 5 bases, and 18 bases lay between the germline ends. The CDR3 is 14 residues long. The germline CDR1 and CDR2 sequences are ENHRY and SYGVKD. The CDR3 here is CAIRGAQGQETQYF. CDR3 nucleotides: TGTGCCATCCGAGGGGCACAGGGCCAGGAGACCCAGTACTTC.

The chain joins TRBV5-1 to TRBJ2-7; D may be TRBD1 (6 bases). V lost 0 bases and J lost 2, with 9 bases in between. The CDR3 covers 14 residues. CDR1 SGHRS and CDR2 YFSETQ come from the germline V gene. In DNA, the CDR3 is TGCGCCAGCAGCTTGGAGGGGACACCCTACGAGCAGTACTTC. Translation: CASSLEGTPYEQYF. The full variable domain, with the rest looked up from reference TRBV5-1 and TRBJ2-7, is KAGVTQTPRYLIKTRGQQVTLSCSPISGHRSVSWYQQTPGQGLQFLFEYFSETQRNKGNFPGRFSGRQFSNSRSEMNVSTLELGDSALYLCASSLEGTPYEQYFGPGTRLTVT.

In its sample, this clonotype was seen a few times. The chain links TRBV12-3 or TRBV12-4 to TRBJ1-2, with D tentatively TRBD1 (5 bases). The CDR3 extends over 15 amino acids. Trimming removed 0 bases at V and 6 bases at J, with 14 bases between. The DNA for the CDR3 is TGTGCCAGCAGTTTAGCCCAGGGACTTCCGCATGGCTACACCTTC. This encodes CASSLAQGLPHGYTF.

V and J are TRBV5-1 and TRBJ2-7; 13 positions agree with TRBD2. From germline, CDR1 is SGHRS and CDR2 YFSETQ. This CDR3 has 17 residues. The ends lost 1 base at V and 5 bases at J; junction bases unmatched: 9. Here the CDR3 reads CASSLQLAGGPLNEQYF. The DNA for the CDR3 is TGCGCCAGCAGCTTGCAACTAGCGGGAGGGCCGTTAAACGAGCAGTACTTC.

The genes are TRBV6-5 and TRBJ2-2; 9 bases agree with TRBD1. The CDR3 contains 16 residues. CDR1 and CDR2 (germline): MNHEY, SVGAGI. After removal of 0 bases from V and 5 bases from J, the junction contained 4 bases not matched to a gene. Written as DNA, the CDR3 is TGTGCCAGCAGTTACTCAAGGGACAGGGAGACCGGGGAGCTGTTTTTT. This translates into CASSYSRDRETGELFF.

The rearrangement joins TRBV4-3 to TRBJ1-5; possibly TRBD1 for D (6 bases). Germline-derived CDR1 and CDR2 are LGHNA and YSLEER. Trimming took off 0 bases at V and 3 bases at J, with 12 bases between the two ends. The CDR3 covers 16 residues. CDR3 sequence (DNA): TGCGCCAGCAGCCAAGATATAGGGGGGGTCAATCAGCCCCAGCATTTT. Its translation: CASSQDIGGVNQPQHF.

This chain uses TRBV6-6 with TRBJ2-5; maybe TRBD1 (8 bases). The CDR3 runs 14 residues. The V and J ends lost 5 bases and 2 bases respectively, with 12 bases between them. Germline V gives CDR1 MNHNY, CDR2 SVGAGI (reference sequence). The DNA for the CDR3 is TGTGCCAGCAGTGTACAGGGGGGGCAAGAGACCCAGTACTTC. Protein: CASSVQGGQETQYF.

This clonotype was seen a few times. V gene TRBV7-8 combines with J gene TRBJ1-5; no reliable D call. Germline loops: CDR1 SGHVS, CDR2 FQNEAQ. The CDR3 loop spans 14 amino acids. Trimming removed 1 base at V and 2 bases at J, with 6 bases between. CDR3 protein: CASSLVLGNQPQHF. CDR3 coding DNA: TGTGCCAGCAGCTTAGTATTGGGCAATCAGCCCCAGCATTTT.

The chain is built from TRBV27 and TRBJ1-1; D not resolved. The CDR3 runs to 13 residues. Germline lookup yields CDR1 MNHEY and CDR2 SMNVEV (reference sequence). Trimming took off 5 bases at V and 1 base at J, with 8 bases between the two ends. The CDR3 DNA sequence: TGTGCCAGCAGTAAACATCCGAACACTGAAGCTTTCTTT. Translating gives CASSKHPNTEAFF.

The CDR3 nucleotides are TGCGCCAGCAGCCAAGAATTTGGAGCGGGAGGGCCGGAGTTCTTC. Protein sequence: CASSQEFGAGGPEFF. This chain joins TRBV4-1 and TRBJ2-1, with 10 positions matching TRBD2. The CDR3 consists of 15 residues. Per germline, CDR1 MGHRA and CDR2 YSYEKL. The V and J ends lost 0 bases and 14 bases, in that order; junction bases with no gene match: 10.

CDR3 in amino acids: CASSLMVPSYEQYF. CDR3 coding DNA: TGTGCCAGCAGTTTAATGGTTCCGTCCTACGAGCAGTACTTC. V is TRBV28 and J is TRBJ2-7; D gene ambiguous. V lost 2 bases to trimming and J lost 1 base, with 9 bases between them. CDR3 length: 14 residues. The germline gives CDR1 MDHEN, CDR2 SYDVKM.

The rearrangement links TRBV20-1 to TRBJ1-5, with TRBD1 matching over 7 bases. Germline assignment: CDR1 DFQATT and CDR2 SNEGSKA (reference sequence). CDR3 size: 13 residues. V shed 2 bases, J shed 5 bases, and the junction held 3 bases outside the gene matches. CDR3 residues: CSARSTGDQPQHF. The CDR3 nucleotides read TGCAGTGCTAGAAGTACAGGGGATCAGCCCCAGCATTTT.

The CDR3 DNA sequence: TGTGCCAGCAGTTGGGATAGCAATCAGCCCCAGCATTTT. Residues: CASSWDSNQPQHF. The rearrangement uses TRBV5-8 and TRBJ1-5; D not resolved. The CDR3 consists of 13 residues. Germline V lookup: CDR1 SGHTS, CDR2 YDEGEE. The ends were cut back, 5 bases at V and 0 bases at J, with 6 bases in the middle.

A few counts support this clonotype. The J gene is TRBJ2-7, the V gene TRBV6-2 or TRBV6-3; TRBD1 matches 7 bases. V gave up 7 bases and J gave up 2 bases; unmatched junction bases: 5. The CDR3 consists of 13 residues. Germline CDR1 is MNHEY and CDR2 is SVGEGT. For the CDR3, the DNA is TGTGCCAGCATTGGGGACAGCCCCTACGAGCAGTACTTC. Translation: CASIGDSPYEQYF.

For the CDR3, the DNA is TGTGCCAGCAGCGATGGACAGGGGGCTCAGTTCTTC. Its translation: CASSDGQGAQFF. The V call is TRBV28, the J call TRBJ2-1; 11 bases align to TRBD1. Germline CDR1 reads MDHEN; CDR2 reads SYDVKM. This CDR3 is 12 amino acids long. The V gene end was trimmed by 6 bases and the J gene end by 13 bases; junction bases not matched to a gene: 5.

V usage is TRBV12-3 or TRBV12-4 and J usage is TRBJ2-2; D gene uncertain. This CDR3 is built from 15 residues. Trimming pared 6 bases from V and 1 base from J, leaving 12 bases between. The CDR3 is CASRTNSRNTGELFF. CDR3 bases: TGTGCCAGCAGAACCAACTCCCGGAACACCGGGGAGCTGTTTTTT.

This chain uses TRBV29-1 with TRBJ1-2; possibly TRBD1 for D (5 bases). V was pared by 7 bases and J by 4 bases, with 25 bases between. CDR1 SQVTM and CDR2 ANQGSEA come from the germline V gene. This CDR3 is built from 16 residues. Written as DNA, the CDR3 is TGCAGCGCCGCTTCAGACAGACACCCTCTCTTCTATGGCTACACCTTC. It is translated as CSAASDRHPLFYGYTF.

The rearrangement links TRBV29-1 to TRBJ1-1; D may be TRBD1 (5 bases). V shed 7 bases and J shed 0 bases, with 9 bases lying between them. From germline, CDR1 is SQVTM and CDR2 ANQGSEA. The CDR3 spans 12 residues. This CDR3 reads CSGWTLNTEAFF. The CDR3 DNA follows: TGCAGCGGGTGGACATTGAACACTGAAGCTTTCTTT. Full variable domain (remainder filled in from reference TRBV29-1 and TRBJ1-1): SAVISQKPSRDICQRGTSLTIQCQVDSQVTMMFWYRQQPGQSLTLIATANQGSEATYESGFVIDKFPISRPNLTFSTLTVSNMSPEDSSIYLCSGWTLNTEAFFGQGTRLTVV.

A word on this clonotype: A junction end diverges from the germline sequence, so it may reflect a read error. CDR3 nucleotides: TGTGACAGCAGTGCCGACAGGTACTATGGCTACACCTTC. Its translation is CDSSADRYYGYTF. The chain joins TRBV12-3 or TRBV12-4 to TRBJ1-2; D perhaps matches TRBD1 (6 bases). The CDR3 runs to 13 residues.

This clonotype came up a few times. V gene TRBV28 combines with J gene TRBJ2-1; 8 bases align to TRBD2. Germline values: CDR1 MDHEN, CDR2 SYDVKM. The V gene end was trimmed by 6 bases and the J gene end by 3 bases; junction bases not matched to a gene: 4. The CDR3 runs 14 residues. The CDR3: CASRAGVLYNEQFF. CDR3 DNA sequence: TGTGCCAGCAGAGCGGGAGTGCTCTACAATGAGCAGTTCTTC.

This sequence joins TRBV4-1 and TRBJ1-4, with D perhaps TRBD1 (5 bases). V gave up 0 bases and J gave up 0 bases, with 14 bases separating them. This CDR3 has 18 amino acids. Germline-derived CDR1 and CDR2 are MGHRA and YSYEKL. The DNA for the CDR3 is TGCGCCAGCAGCCAAGATGGGGTTGGGGCAGCAACTAATGAAAAACTGTTTTTT. The encoded protein is CASSQDGVGAATNEKLFF.

The genes are TRBV4-3 and TRBJ2-2, with 7 nucleotides matching TRBD1. The CDR3 contains 15 residues. Germline V gene lookup returns CDR1 LGHNA and CDR2 YSLEER. J lost 5 bases, V lost 1 base, and 4 bases had no gene match. CDR3 residues: CASSQGQGETGELFF. CDR3 nucleotide sequence: TGCGCCAGCAGCCAAGGACAGGGTGAAACCGGGGAGCTGTTTTTT.

This clonotype was seen more than once but under ten times. This sequence joins TRBV29-1 and TRBJ2-2, with 10 bases fitting TRBD1. The CDR3 totals 14 residues. Germline loops: CDR1 SQVTM, CDR2 ANQGSEA. V lost 4 bases to trimming and J lost 4 bases; unmatched junction nucleotides: 3. CDR3 coding DNA: TGCAGCGTTGGGGACAGGGGATCCACCGGGGAGCTGTTTTTT. It codes for CSVGDRGSTGELFF.

This chain connects TRBV6-2 or TRBV6-3 to TRBJ2-7; D perhaps matches TRBD1 (5 bases). V dropped 0 bases and J dropped 5 bases, with 14 bases sitting between them. The germline gives CDR1 MNHEY, CDR2 SVGEGT. The CDR3 runs to 15 residues. The CDR3 DNA follows: TGTGCCAGCAGTTACTCTTGGACACCCCCCCACGAGCAGTACTTC. Residues: CASSYSWTPPHEQYF.